Included here is one T cell receptor beta chain sequence, with context. The antigen is not known. Amplification used 60 Vbeta primers and 13 Jbeta primers. Here immunoSEQ multiplex PCR was the method, and the copy in TCRdb shows in-frame clones only, minus some. This table holds 150,000 to 160,000 clones, around 82% found once. The source of the sample is a study of cytomegalovirus exposure and HLA in healthy donors. Whole-study results and caveats: CMV serostatus was the only recorded immune exposure for donors.

From germline, CDR1 is SGHDT and CDR2 YYEEEE. V shed 0 bases, J shed 3 bases, and the junction held 11 bases outside the gene matches. The CDR3 has 17 residues. The TCR comes from a woman aged 50 to 65 in good health and CMV-seropositive. The gene calls are TRBV5-6 and TRBJ2-7, with TRBD1 identical over 8 bases. Sequencing was performed on PBMCs. In DNA, the CDR3 is TGTGCCAGCAGCTTGGCCCCCTGGGACAGGCGATACTACGAGCAGTACTTC. Protein product: CASSLAPWDRRYYEQYF.